One and the same sample provided the 12 T cell receptor beta chains below, sequenced in a study of shared clonotypes between healthy human individuals. Profiling relied on immunoSEQ multiplex PCR, and the TCRdb table lists in-frame clones only, not all of them. The sample carries some 1,400,000 clones, around 97% recorded once. Sequenced material: naive CD4+ T cells sorted from blood. Subset given: CD45RA+ positively selected. The receptors here all came from a man aged 25-45 years in good health.

The CDR3: CASSPLAGGDNEQFF. The CDR3 bases are TGCGCCAGCAGCCCACTAGCGGGAGGGGACAATGAGCAGTTCTTC. The chain uses TRBV5-1 and TRBJ2-1; 13 bases are shared with TRBD2. The V and J ends lost 4 bases and 5 bases, in that order; junction bases with no gene match: 3. The length of the CDR3 is 15 residues. Germline-derived CDR1 and CDR2 are SGHRS and YFSETQ.

Turning to this clone: In the same sample, other DNA sequences code for this CDR3. The genes are TRBV28 and TRBJ2-3; D unclear. This CDR3 comprises 11 residues. The V gene's germline CDR1 is MDHEN and CDR2 SYDVKM. V lost 5 bases to trimming and J lost 3 bases, with 3 bases between them. CDR3 amino acids: CASSPTDTQYF. CDR3 DNA: TGTGCCAGCAGTCCTACAGATACGCAGTATTTT.

V and J are TRBV5-6 and TRBJ2-5; no clear D gene. The CDR3 covers 14 residues. The V end lost 4 bases, the J end lost 1 base, and 11 bases lay between the germline ends. The germline V gene has CDR1 SGHDT and CDR2 YYEEEE. CDR3 bases: TGTGCCAGCAGCGCCCGGCTTACCCAAGAGACCCAGTACTTC. Translation: CASSARLTQETQYF.

The chain carries TRBV18 and TRBJ1-1; no clear D. V was pared by 0 bases and J by 2 bases, with 10 bases between. Germline V gene sequence: CDR1 KGHSH, CDR2 LQKENI. CDR3 length: 15 amino acids. CDR3 nucleotide sequence: TGTGCCAGCTCACCACCCGGGATCATCAACACTGAAGCTTTCTTT. Translating gives CASSPPGIINTEAFF.

CDR3 loop: CASAMTGLETQYF. CDR3 in DNA: TGTGCCAGCGCTATGACAGGGCTAGAGACCCAGTACTTC. J is TRBJ2-5 and V is TRBV27, with 7 bases fitting TRBD1. V trimming: 8 bases; J trimming: 4 bases; junction bases outside the gene matches: 7. Germline V gene data show CDR1 as MNHEY and CDR2 as SMNVEV (reference sequence). The CDR3 is made up of 13 amino acids.

V usage is TRBV5-1 and J usage is TRBJ1-1; D call uncertain. The CDR3 length is 14 residues. V was shortened by 4 bases and J by 3 bases, with 13 bases between the two germline ends. Looked up from germline, CDR1 is SGHRS and CDR2 is YFSETQ. CDR3: CASSPDIRDTEAFF. CDR3 sequence (DNA): TGCGCCAGCAGCCCAGACATTCGAGACACTGAAGCTTTCTTT.

This clone was seen a few times. The V and J genes are TRBV4-3 and TRBJ1-5, with D tentatively TRBD1 (5 bases). This CDR3 is built from 14 residues. Germline CDR1 reads LGHNA; CDR2 reads YSLEER. Trimming stripped 4 bases from V and 6 bases from J, with 13 bases between. CDR3 sequence reads: CASSPGGWSQPQHF. In DNA form, the CDR3 reads TGCGCCAGCAGCCCCGGGGGGTGGAGTCAGCCCCAGCATTTT.

The chain uses TRBV5-4 and TRBJ2-3; 16 bases fit TRBD2. This CDR3 has 19 residues. Germline V gene data show CDR1 as SGHNT and CDR2 as YYREEE (reference sequence). Trimming cost V 4 bases and J 3 bases; bases outside gene matches: 11. The DNA for the CDR3 is TGTGCCAGCAGCGGTGGGACTAGCGGGAGGGCCGATGTGACAGATACGCAGTATTTT. Translating it yields CASSGGTSGRADVTDTQYF.

Concerning this clone: An end of the junction does not agree with germline; a read error may underlie this. V and J are TRBV5-1 and TRBJ1-1; maybe TRBD1 (5 bases). Germline values: CDR1 SGHRS, CDR2 YFSETQ. There are 13 residues in the CDR3. DNA for the CDR3: TGCGCCAGCAGCTTGGCAGGGAACACCGAAGCTCTCTTC. It is translated as CASSLAGNTEALF.

The chain recombines TRBV11-3 with TRBJ2-3; D remains ambiguous. Between the trimmed V and J ends, which lost 5 bases and 4 bases, there was a span of 13 bases. The CDR3 runs 14 residues. Germline assignment: CDR1 SGHNT and CDR2 YENEEA. For the CDR3, the DNA is TGTGCCAGCAGCCGCGGCCCAGTGGCAGATACGCAGTATTTT. This codes for CASSRGPVADTQYF.

This clone was detected many times. Other DNA sequences in this sample translate to the same CDR3. The chain links TRBV6-4 to TRBJ1-2, with TRBD1 matching 9 bases. This CDR3 spans 13 amino acids. Germline CDR1 reads MRHNA; CDR2 reads SNTAGT. V lost 4 bases and J lost 5; bases outside the gene matches: 2. CDR3 DNA: TGTGCCAGCAGTGGGGGACAGGGTTATGGCTACACCTTC. Residues: CASSGGQGYGYTF.

About this clone: This sample includes further DNA sequences coding for the same CDR3. The chain couples TRBV6-5 to TRBJ2-7, with 7 bases lining up with TRBD2. This CDR3 spans 13 amino acids. V shed 6 bases, J shed 2 bases, and the junction held 4 bases outside the gene matches. Germline V lookup: CDR1 MNHEY, CDR2 SVGAGI. As DNA, the CDR3 is TGTGCCAGCAGGCCTAGCGGCACCTACGAGCAGTACTTC. The encoded protein is CASRPSGTYEQYF.